These 21 T cell receptor beta chains were sequenced from one sample in a study of cytomegalovirus exposure and HLA in healthy donors. In the PCR, 60 Vbeta and 13 Jbeta primers were used. This table comes from immunoSEQ multiplex PCR, and its TCRdb copy is limited to in-frame clones, with some not included. The data show 75,000 to 95,000 clones, about 78% seen once. What was sequenced was PBMCs. Receptors originate from a man aged 45-60 years in good health and CMV-seronegative.

V is TRBV30 and J is TRBJ2-2; TRBD1 matches 8 bases. The V gene end was trimmed by 7 bases and the J gene end by 5 bases; junction bases not matched to a gene: 6. This CDR3 comprises 13 residues. Germline-derived CDR1 and CDR2 are GTSNPN and SVGIG (reference sequence). DNA for the CDR3: TGTGCCTCCAGGGGGCTGGGAACCGGGGAGCTGTTTTTT. Translation: CASRGLGTGELFF.

The gene calls are TRBV2 and TRBJ1-6, with 8 nucleotides matching TRBD1. There are 15 residues in the CDR3. V was clipped by 6 bases and J by 10 bases; unmatched bases: 11. In germline, CDR1 is SNHLY, CDR2 FYNNEI. The CDR3 sequence is CASRGGQGPGSPLHF. DNA of the CDR3: TGTGCCAGCAGGGGAGGACAGGGCCCTGGATCACCCCTCCACTTT.

V is TRBV4-3 and J is TRBJ1-2; weak D call: TRBD1 (5 bases). The germline V gene has CDR1 LGHNA and CDR2 YSLEER. V was shortened by 1 base and J by 4 bases, with 16 bases between the two germline ends. This CDR3 spans 16 amino acids. The CDR3 sequence is CASSQVSSQGGYGYTF. CDR3 DNA: TGCGCCAGCAGCCAAGTATCCTCCCAGGGCGGCTATGGCTACACCTTC.

This sequence joins TRBV6-6 and TRBJ1-3, with D tentatively TRBD1 (5 bases). V shed 0 bases and J shed 6 bases, with 9 bases lying between them. The CDR3 runs to 14 residues. In germline, CDR1 is MNHNY, CDR2 SVGAGI (reference sequence). CDR3 nucleotide sequence: TGTGCCAGCAGTTACTCGGGAGGGGCAAACACCATATATTTT. It translates to CASSYSGGANTIYF.

CDR3: CASKTPWSSGNTIYF. Here the CDR3 DNA reads TGTGCCAGCAAAACACCGTGGAGCTCTGGAAACACCATATATTTT. The V and J genes are TRBV10-3 and TRBJ1-3; D gene unclear. The CDR3 runs 15 residues. CDR1 is ENHRY and CDR2 is SYGVKD in the germline V gene. V was cut by 10 bases and J by 0 bases, with 16 bases left in between.

V usage is TRBV10-3 and J usage is TRBJ2-2; the D gene is possibly TRBD1 (7 bases). V lost 2 bases to trimming and J lost 0 bases, with 13 bases between them. The germline gives CDR1 ENHRY, CDR2 SYGVKD. The CDR3 is made up of 17 amino acids. CDR3 coding DNA: TGTGCCATCAGTGAGGGAGGGGACAGCACGAACACCGGGGAGCTGTTTTTT. It specifies CAISEGGDSTNTGELFF.

This clone was recorded only once. The chain links TRBV11-2 to TRBJ2-7, with TRBD2 as a possible D gene (5 bases). The V end was cut by 0 bases, the J end by 6 bases, with 12 bases between. This CDR3 is built from 14 residues. Germline CDR1 and CDR2: SGHAT and FQNNGV. CDR3 sequence (DNA): TGTGCCAGCAGCTTAGATCGGGGTCTATCCGAGCAGTACTTC. Translating it yields CASSLDRGLSEQYF.

The chain joins TRBV28 to TRBJ2-5; 8 bases are a match to TRBD2. The closer fit of TRBJ2-7 to the DNA end suggests the J call may be wrong. CDR1 MDHEN and CDR2 SYDVKM come from the germline V gene. The CDR3 is made up of 14 amino acids. Written as DNA, the CDR3 is TGTGCCAGCACGGTTACGGGGGGGCGCTACGAGCAGTACTTC. This sequence encodes CASTVTGGRYEQYF.

This clone turned up a few times. This chain uses TRBV5-1 with TRBJ1-1; D ambiguous. V was shortened by 10 bases and J by 7 bases, with 11 bases between the two germline ends. The CDR3 contains 10 residues. Germline values: CDR1 SGHRS, CDR2 YFSETQ. This CDR3 reads CAGLEGEAFF. CDR3 nucleotides: TGCGCCGGCCTCGAGGGTGAAGCTTTCTTT.

The rearrangement links TRBV18 to TRBJ1-2; no firm D call. With 3 bases removed from V and 3 bases from J, the gap between germline ends came to 8 bases. CDR3 length equals 13 residues. CDR1 and CDR2 from the germline V gene are KGHSH and LQKENI. CDR3 sequence (DNA): TGTGCCAGCTCACCGTACGGGTACTATGGCTACACCTTC. The encoded protein is CASSPYGYYGYTF.

The rearrangement joins TRBV4-1 to TRBJ1-1; D may be TRBD1 (5 bases). Germline V gene sequence: CDR1 MGHRA, CDR2 YSYEKL. The CDR3 extends over 15 amino acids. Trimming pared 6 bases from V and 1 base from J, leaving 15 bases between. CDR3 residues: CASRPYTGRNTEAFF. CDR3 DNA sequence: TGCGCCAGCAGGCCATATACAGGACGGAACACTGAAGCTTTCTTT.

The V call is TRBV11-2, the J call TRBJ1-6; D gene uncertain. Germline assignment: CDR1 SGHAT and CDR2 FQNNGV. Trimming pared 0 bases from V and 6 bases from J, leaving 9 bases between. CDR3 length: 15 residues. CDR3 loop: CASSLDTQVNSPLHF. CDR3 DNA: TGTGCCAGCAGCTTAGATACCCAGGTTAATTCACCCCTCCACTTT.

This clone has only a few counts. The chain employs TRBV6-6 and TRBJ2-5, with 7 bases matching TRBD1. The CDR3 is 13 amino acids. Trimming took 5 bases from V and 2 from J; bases not matched to a gene: 2. The V gene's germline CDR1 is MNHNY and CDR2 SVGAGI (reference sequence). The CDR3 DNA follows: TGTGCCAGCAGTCTGGGACAGCAAGAGACCCAGTACTTC. Translation gives CASSLGQQETQYF.

CDR3 loop: CAWSLRDLGDTQYF. CDR3 DNA sequence: TGTGCCTGGAGTTTAAGGGACTTGGGGGATACGCAGTATTTT. The rearrangement links TRBV30 to TRBJ2-3; D may be TRBD2 (6 bases). Trimming cost V 2 bases and J 6 bases, with 15 bases left between them. The CDR3 extends over 14 amino acids. Germline V gene data show CDR1 as GTSNPN and CDR2 as SVGIG (reference sequence).

The CDR3 protein is CASSYSGTYHGYTF. CDR3 in DNA: TGTGCCAGCAGTTACTCGGGGACATATCATGGCTACACCTTC. The rearrangement joins TRBV6-6 to TRBJ1-2, with D possibly TRBD1 on 6 matching bases. The CDR3 runs 14 residues. CDR1 and CDR2 (germline): MNHNY, SVGAGI (reference sequence). V lost 0 bases, J lost 6 bases, and 11 bases lay in between.

The DNA for the CDR3 is TGTGCCACCGCGGGGGCCGGAAACTCTGGGGCCAACGTCCTGACTTTC. Amino acids: CATAGAGNSGANVLTF. V gene TRBV15 combines with J gene TRBJ2-6; D possibly corresponds to TRBD2 (7 bases). The CDR3 totals 16 residues. Germline V CDR1 and CDR2: LNHNV, YYDKDF (reference sequence). V shed 8 bases and J shed 0 bases, with 14 bases lying between them.

The chain links TRBV19 to TRBJ1-3, with D unresolved. This CDR3 contains 14 residues. Deletions cut 7 bases from V and 4 bases from J, with 14 bases between. CDR1 is LNHDA, CDR2 SQIVND, per germline (reference sequence). Here the CDR3 DNA reads TGTGCCAGTAACGAAAAAGGAGTGGGAAACACCATATATTTT. Translating gives CASNEKGVGNTIYF.

The chain joins TRBV5-8 to TRBJ2-5; 12 nucleotides line up with TRBD2. V was clipped by 0 bases and J by 6 bases; unmatched bases: 3. Germline assignment: CDR1 SGHTS and CDR2 YDEGEE. This CDR3 spans 15 amino acids. CDR3 residues: CASSLDLAGGKTQYF. The CDR3 DNA reads as TGTGCCAGCAGCTTGGACCTAGCGGGGGGGAAGACCCAGTACTTC.

The J gene is TRBJ1-5, the V gene TRBV18; 11 bases fit TRBD1. The CDR3 loop spans 16 amino acids. CDR1 is KGHSH, CDR2 LQKENI, per germline. The V and J ends lost 4 bases and 3 bases, in that order; junction bases with no gene match: 5. The CDR3: CASSRDRGADNQPQHF. CDR3 DNA: TGTGCCAGCTCACGGGACAGGGGGGCGGACAATCAGCCCCAGCATTTT.

The genes are TRBV18 and TRBJ2-5; D is perhaps TRBD1 (6 bases). Between the trimmed V and J ends, which lost 1 base and 5 bases, there was a span of 14 bases. This CDR3 is built from 15 residues. Germline lookup yields CDR1 KGHSH and CDR2 LQKENI. The CDR3 here is CASSPQKGGLETQYF. The DNA for the CDR3 is TGTGCCAGCTCACCACAGAAAGGGGGTTTGGAGACCCAGTACTTC.

The rearrangement uses TRBV18 and TRBJ1-3; unclear D gene. This CDR3 contains 14 residues. Germline V gives CDR1 KGHSH, CDR2 LQKENI. V was trimmed by 6 bases and J by 4 bases, leaving 13 bases between them. In DNA form, the CDR3 reads TGTGCCAGCTCCCCCGGCGGGTCGGGAAACACCATATATTTT. It yields the protein CASSPGGSGNTIYF.